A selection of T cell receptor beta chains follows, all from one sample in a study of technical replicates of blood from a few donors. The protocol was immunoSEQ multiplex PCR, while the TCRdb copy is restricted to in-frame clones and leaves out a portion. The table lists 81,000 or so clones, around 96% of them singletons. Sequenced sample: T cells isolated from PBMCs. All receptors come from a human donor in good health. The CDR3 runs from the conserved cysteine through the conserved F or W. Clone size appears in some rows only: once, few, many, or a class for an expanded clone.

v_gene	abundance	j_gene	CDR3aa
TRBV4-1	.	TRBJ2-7	CASSQEDRDLYEQYF
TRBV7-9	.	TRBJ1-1	CASSLGDQGNTEAFF
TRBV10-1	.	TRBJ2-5	CASSGTNLQETQYF
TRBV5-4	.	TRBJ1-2	CASSLGGTGELFVGGYTF
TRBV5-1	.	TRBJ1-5	CASSLGSGANQPQHF
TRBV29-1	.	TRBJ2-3	CSVPPGGTGTDTQYF
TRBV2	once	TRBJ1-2	CASSGPGDNYGYTF
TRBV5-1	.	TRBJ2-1	CASSLGQDPYNEQFF
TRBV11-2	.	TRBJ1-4	CASSLTGNNEKLFF
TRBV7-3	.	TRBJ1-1	CASSLDRAGNTEAFF
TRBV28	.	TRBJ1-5	CASSSRRGAVSNQPQHF
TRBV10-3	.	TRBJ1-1	CAISESNWEGRTEAFF
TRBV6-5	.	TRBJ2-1	CASSYPDRGYNEQFF
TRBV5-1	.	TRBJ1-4	CASSLDFRSYEKLFF
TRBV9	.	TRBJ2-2	CASSLHLLAGVTGELFF
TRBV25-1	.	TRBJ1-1	CASSVGSRTEAFF
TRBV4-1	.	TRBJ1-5	CASSQVHRGNQPQHF
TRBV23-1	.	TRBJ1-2	CASSQLPSPRNYGYTF
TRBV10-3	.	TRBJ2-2	CAISLTGTGELFF
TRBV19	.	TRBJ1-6	CASSIGTGGFSPLHF
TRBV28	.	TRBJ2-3	CASRLSTDTQYF
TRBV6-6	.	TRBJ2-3	CASSPAVGGSDTQYF
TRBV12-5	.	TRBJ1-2	CASGLGQDHGYTF
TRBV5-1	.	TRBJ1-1	CASSYWTGEKMNTEAFF
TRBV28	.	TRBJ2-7	CASSPGFGAEQYF
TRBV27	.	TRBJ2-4	CASSYYRDNIQYF
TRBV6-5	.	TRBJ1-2	CASSYRGGGSGYTF
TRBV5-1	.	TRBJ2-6	CASSRRGQDFSGANVLTF
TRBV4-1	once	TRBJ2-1	CASSQAHEGSGGDEQFF
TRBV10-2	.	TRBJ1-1	CASSGGQGINTEAFF
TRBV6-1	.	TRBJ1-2	CASVSGTGLFGYTF
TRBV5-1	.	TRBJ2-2	CASSLSPGQFLGSNTGELFF
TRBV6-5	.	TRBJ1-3	CASSPQGANGNTIYF
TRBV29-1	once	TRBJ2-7	CSVSFPGQSSYEQYF
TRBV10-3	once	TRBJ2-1	CAISDERGSSYNEQFF
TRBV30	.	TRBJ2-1	CAWSLAGYNEQFF
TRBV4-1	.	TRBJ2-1	CASSQEEGPYNEQFF
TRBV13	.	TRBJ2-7	CASSPNRQGFFTYEQYF